Shown below are 24 T cell receptor beta chains from a single sample sequenced in a study of cytomegalovirus exposure and HLA in healthy donors. The PCR was carried out with 60 Vbeta primers and 13 Jbeta primers. The data were produced by immunoSEQ multiplex PCR, yet TCRdb's version contains in-frame clones alone and is incomplete. The sample records 120,000 or so clones, around 80% being singletons. Sequencing was performed on PBMCs. These receptors were obtained from a middle-aged woman in good health and CMV-seropositive.

A few counts support this clone. CDR3 protein: CASSSSGGAGDTQYF. As DNA, the CDR3 is TGTGCCAGCAGCTCTAGCGGGGGGGCGGGAGATACGCAGTATTTT. V and J are TRBV5-4 and TRBJ2-3; 12 bases are shared with TRBD2. The germline gives CDR1 SGHNT, CDR2 YYREEE (reference sequence). V dropped 3 bases and J dropped 5; count of bases not matched to a gene: 4. The CDR3 extends over 15 amino acids.

Only a few counts were recorded for this clone. The chain links TRBV6-6 to TRBJ1-4; tentative D call: TRBD1 (5 bases). Germline CDR1 MNHNY, CDR2 SVGAGI (reference sequence). V was clipped by 7 bases and J by 0 bases, with 15 bases between them. The CDR3 is 16 amino acids. The CDR3: CASIGHILATNEKLFF. The CDR3 DNA reads as TGTGCCAGCATCGGACACATTCTCGCAACTAATGAAAAACTGTTTTTT.

The J gene is TRBJ1-3, the V gene TRBV6-5, with a possible D match to TRBD1 (6 bases). In germline, CDR1 is MNHEY, CDR2 SVGAGI. The CDR3 totals 14 residues. V dropped 8 bases and J dropped 0 bases, with 11 bases sitting between them. Here the CDR3 DNA reads TGTGCCAGCCAACAGGGCCCCTCTGGAAACACCATATATTTT. The encoded protein is CASQQGPSGNTIYF.

The chain is built from TRBV30 and TRBJ2-2, with TRBD1 as a possible D gene (7 bases). The CDR3 runs to 13 residues. V was pared by 2 bases and J by 7 bases, with 11 bases between. CDR1 is GTSNPN, CDR2 SVGIG, per germline (reference sequence). As DNA, the CDR3 is TGTGCCTGGAGTTCAGGGGGAGGCGGGGAGCTGTTTTTT. Translation gives CAWSSGGGGELFF.

This sequence joins TRBV25-1 and TRBJ2-7; D is perhaps TRBD1 (5 bases). The CDR3 runs 12 residues. Germline CDR1 reads MGHDK; CDR2 reads SYGVNS. Trimming stripped 5 bases from V and 2 bases from J, with 7 bases between. The CDR3 nucleotides are TGTGCCAGCAGTACAGGAACCTACGAGCAGTACTTC. Translation gives CASSTGTYEQYF.

J is TRBJ2-3 and V is TRBV7-3; D is ambiguous. The CDR3 covers 15 residues. Trimming removed 2 bases at V and 0 bases at J, with 9 bases between. From germline, CDR1 is SGHTA and CDR2 FQGTGA. The CDR3 sequence is CASSLLASSTDTQYF. DNA for the CDR3: TGTGCCAGCAGCTTATTAGCTTCTAGCACAGATACGCAGTATTTT.

This sequence joins TRBV29-1 and TRBJ2-3; 12 nucleotides align to TRBD2. Germline CDR1 SQVTM, CDR2 ANQGSEA. V dropped 6 bases and J dropped 10; count of bases not matched to a gene: 8. The CDR3 has 13 residues. CDR3 sequence reads: CSVPGLAGQAQYF. DNA for the CDR3: TGCAGCGTCCCGGGACTAGCGGGTCAGGCGCAGTATTTT.

The chain is built from TRBV19 and TRBJ2-1; weak D call: TRBD1 (6 bases). This CDR3 has 12 residues. Germline V gene data show CDR1 as LNHDA and CDR2 as SQIVND (reference sequence). V was shortened by 4 bases and J by 10 bases, with 11 bases between the two germline ends. The CDR3 sequence: CASSTGAWEQFF. The DNA of the CDR3 is TGTGCCAGTAGTACAGGGGCTTGGGAGCAGTTCTTC. The variable domain in full, completed from reference TRBV19 and TRBJ2-1, reads DGGITQSPKYLFRKEGQNVTLSCEQNLNHDAMYWYRQDPGQGLRLIYYSQIVNDFQKGDIAEGYSVSREKKESFPLTVTSAQKNPTAFYLCASSTGAWEQFFGPGTRLTVL.

The chain combines TRBV29-1 with TRBJ1-2; a possible D gene is TRBD1 (5 bases). The CDR3 is 13 residues long. In germline, CDR1 is SQVTM, CDR2 ANQGSEA. V lost 8 bases, J lost 4 bases, and 17 bases lay in between. The CDR3 nucleotides are TGCAGCATTGGGAGGGGTCGAAGCTATGGCTACACCTTC. This translates into CSIGRGRSYGYTF.

The gene calls are TRBV9 and TRBJ2-1; 11 bases map to TRBD2. Germline CDR1 SGDLS, CDR2 YYNGEE. The CDR3 totals 18 residues. Losses at the gene ends were 0 bases for V and 7 bases for J; bases not matched to a gene: 12. The CDR3 loop reads CASSVATGTSGSQNEQFF. The CDR3 coding sequence is TGTGCCAGCAGCGTAGCTACTGGTACTAGCGGGAGTCAGAATGAGCAGTTCTTC.

This chain uses TRBV28 with TRBJ1-1; 9 nucleotides line up with TRBD1. The junction had 7 bases not matched to a gene; V was cut back by 6 bases and J by 2 bases. There are 15 residues in the CDR3. CDR1 MDHEN and CDR2 SYDVKM come from the germline V gene. The CDR3 spells CASSWPGQGNTEAFF. The CDR3 nucleotides read TGTGCCAGCAGCTGGCCGGGACAGGGTAACACTGAAGCTTTCTTT.

This sequence joins TRBV5-1 and TRBJ1-1, with 9 positions matching TRBD1. Germline CDR1 SGHRS, CDR2 YFSETQ. There are 14 residues in the CDR3. Unmatched junction bases numbered 8, after V lost 4 bases and J lost 7 bases. CDR3 in amino acids: CASSPGQGLGEAFF. The CDR3 DNA is TGCGCCAGCAGCCCCGGACAGGGGCTAGGTGAAGCTTTCTTT.

This rearrangement joins TRBV7-6 to TRBJ1-5; D not certain. The CDR3 totals 13 residues. V was trimmed by 5 bases and J by 1 base, leaving 6 bases between them. CDR1 SGHVS and CDR2 FNYEAQ come from the germline V gene. The CDR3 coding sequence is TGTGCCAGCAGCCCCAGGAGCAATCAGCCCCAGCATTTT. Translated, it gives CASSPRSNQPQHF.

The gene calls are TRBV7-2 and TRBJ2-3; 7 positions match TRBD2. The CDR3 runs 18 residues. CDR1 and CDR2 from the germline V gene are SGHTA and FQGNSA. V shed 10 bases, J shed 3 bases, and the junction held 22 bases outside the gene matches. The CDR3 region is CAIILATQFGGITDTQYF. The CDR3 nucleotides read TGTGCCATCATACTAGCGACACAGTTCGGGGGAATAACAGATACGCAGTATTTT. The full variable domain, in which reference TRBV7-2 and TRBJ2-3 provide the parts outside the CDR3, is GAGVSQSPSNKVTEKGKDVELRCDPISGHTALYWYRQSLGQGLEFLIYFQGNSAPDKSGLPSDRFSAERTGGSVSTLTIQRTQQEDSAVYLCAIILATQFGGITDTQYFGPGTRLTVL.

This chain connects TRBV7-2 to TRBJ2-3; 12 positions agree with TRBD2. Germline CDR1 and CDR2: SGHTA and FQGNSA. V lost 6 bases and J lost 3; bases outside the gene matches: 7. This CDR3 is built from 16 residues. The CDR3 spells CASRLTSGSPTDTQYF. The CDR3, as DNA: TGTGCCAGCAGACTGACTAGCGGGAGTCCTACAGATACGCAGTATTTT.

This sequence joins TRBV5-1 and TRBJ1-6, with a weak D call TRBD1 (6 bases). The V end lost 5 bases, the J end lost 6 bases, and 12 bases lay between the germline ends. This CDR3 comprises 14 residues. Germline CDR1 SGHRS, CDR2 YFSETQ. In DNA, the CDR3 is TGCGCCAGCAGTTCCGACAGGCTTAATTCACCCCTCCACTTT. Translated, it gives CASSSDRLNSPLHF.

This chain uses TRBV5-6 with TRBJ2-3; 7 bases fit TRBD1. The CDR3 spans 14 residues. CDR1 SGHDT and CDR2 YYEEEE come from the germline V gene. V shed 4 bases and J 3 bases; nucleotides not matched to a gene: 5. CDR3 bases: TGTGCCAGCAGCGTAGACAGGGTAACAGATACGCAGTATTTT. Amino acids: CASSVDRVTDTQYF. Drawing the rest from reference TRBV5-6 and TRBJ2-3, the complete variable domain is DAGVTQSPTHLIKTRGQQVTLRCSPKSGHDTVSWYQQALGQGPQFIFQYYEEEERQRGNFPDRFSGHQFPNYSSELNVNALLLGDSALYLCASSVDRVTDTQYFGPGTRLTVL.

The chain joins TRBV6-6 to TRBJ2-7; the D gene is possibly TRBD1 (6 bases). There are 14 residues in the CDR3. Germline V lookup: CDR1 MNHNY, CDR2 SVGAGI (reference sequence). Deletions cut 2 bases from V and 3 bases from J, with 11 bases between. CDR3 sequence: CASSYEPGVYEQYF. The CDR3 nucleotides are TGTGCCAGCAGTTACGAGCCAGGGGTCTACGAGCAGTACTTC.

The chain uses TRBV2 and TRBJ2-7; 7 bases fit TRBD2. Germline V lookup: CDR1 SNHLY, CDR2 FYNNEI. The CDR3 covers 14 residues. V lost 4 bases, J lost 3 bases, and 6 bases stayed unmatched. The CDR3 region is CASSGGGGDYEQYF. CDR3 DNA sequence: TGTGCCAGCAGTGGGGGCGGGGGTGACTACGAGCAGTACTTC.

The rearrangement links TRBV6-4 to TRBJ2-7, with D possibly TRBD1 on 7 matching bases. CDR3 length: 15 amino acids. Germline V lookup: CDR1 MRHNA, CDR2 SNTAGT. Trimming shortened V by 5 bases and J by 0 bases, and 14 bases separated the two germline ends. The CDR3 loop is CASSTPGGPSYEQYF. CDR3 DNA sequence: TGTGCCAGCAGTACCCCAGGGGGGCCCTCCTACGAGCAGTACTTC.

This chain links TRBV10-3 with TRBJ2-7; perhaps TRBD1 as D (5 bases). V shed 10 bases and J shed 1 base, with 20 bases lying between them. CDR1 ENHRY and CDR2 SYGVKD come from the germline V gene. There are 15 residues in the CDR3. This CDR3 is CATTRNSRGSYEQYF. CDR3 sequence (DNA): TGTGCCACCACCCGGAACAGTAGGGGTTCCTACGAGCAGTACTTC.

The V and J genes are TRBV19 and TRBJ1-1; tentatively, D is TRBD1 (5 bases). V lost 2 bases to trimming and J lost 4 bases, with 5 bases between them. This CDR3 has 12 amino acids. CDR1 is LNHDA and CDR2 is SQIVND in the germline V gene (reference sequence). The CDR3 bases are TGTGCCAGTAGTATACAGGGCACTGAAGCTTTCTTT. Its translation: CASSIQGTEAFF.

J is TRBJ1-5 and V is TRBV6-1; D remains unclear. The CDR3 spans 14 residues. V lost 1 base, J lost 4 bases, and 8 bases lay in between. Germline V gene sequence: CDR1 MNHNS, CDR2 SASEGT. CDR3 bases: TGTGCCAGCAGTGAAGGAGTCCAAAATCAGCCCCAGCATTTT. This codes for CASSEGVQNQPQHF.

The V call is TRBV4-2, the J call TRBJ2-1; 10 positions match TRBD2. V lost 0 bases, J lost 8 bases, and 13 bases stayed unmatched. The CDR3 covers 18 residues. In germline, CDR1 is LGHNA, CDR2 YNFKEQ. CDR3 sequence: CASSQEVGLSGGQDEQFF. The CDR3, as DNA: TGTGCCAGCAGCCAAGAAGTGGGTCTTAGCGGGGGGCAGGATGAGCAGTTCTTC.